Shown below are 4 T cell receptor beta chains from a single sample sequenced in a study of blood T cells in healthy people across ages. PCR was performed a second time for about 7 to 12 cycles using a sample-barcoded 5' primer and a J-beta primer mix. From the 5' RACE reads, TCRdb called clonotypes with MiXCR, one entry per CDR3 protein. The sample yields around 580,000 distinct CDR3 sequences, under 55% seen once. Sequencing was done on a sample of blood. These receptors originate from a man older than 75 in good health.

The chain recombines TRBV9 with TRBJ2-3; D is perhaps TRBD2 (5 bases). Germline values: CDR1 SGDLS, CDR2 YYNGEE. Trimming took 0 bases from V and 6 from J, leaving 14 bases between them. The CDR3 sequence is 15 residues long. CDR3 region: CASSVAGSSPDTQYF. The CDR3 bases are TGTGCCAGCAGCGTAGCGGGGTCAAGCCCTGATACGCAGTATTTT.

V gene TRBV10-3 combines with J gene TRBJ1-3, with D maybe TRBD1 (5 bases). The CDR3 has 15 amino acids. CDR1 and CDR2 from the germline V gene are ENHRY and SYGVKD. V was trimmed by 0 bases and J by 4 bases, leaving 10 bases between them. The CDR3 DNA reads TGTGCCATCAGTGAGTCCTGGGGCCGCGGAAACACCATATATTTT. Its translation is CAISESWGRGNTIYF.

The V and J genes are TRBV6-2 or TRBV6-3 and TRBJ2-3; D gene unclear. Germline V gene sequence: CDR1 MNHEY, CDR2 SVGEGT. The CDR3 sequence is 16 residues long. Trimming took 5 bases from V and 0 from J, leaving 15 bases between them. The CDR3 nucleotides are TGTGCCAGCAGTACCCTTAGGACGCTGAGCACAGATACGCAGTATTTT. It translates to CASSTLRTLSTDTQYF.

V and J are TRBV12-3 or TRBV12-4 and TRBJ2-5; either TRBD1 or TRBD2 may supply D (7 bases each). The CDR3 consists of 17 residues. Trimming removed 0 bases from V and 3 bases from J, with 17 bases in between. The CDR3 reads CASSLALGRGREETQYF. CDR3 in DNA: TGTGCCAGCAGTTTAGCGCTAGGGAGGGGGCGAGAAGAGACCCAGTACTTC.